Listed below are T cell receptor beta chains from one sample, sequenced in a study of early T cells in non-severe SARS-CoV-2 infection. TCRdb re-derived calls from the 5' RACE reads in MiXCR, one entry per CDR3 protein. The repertoire holds roughly 50,000 distinct CDR3 sequences, with under 8.5% as singletons. The sample comprised whole blood. The receptors come from an adult who was a healthcare worker with PCR-confirmed SARS-CoV-2 infection or an uninfected control (not recorded which). CDR3s include the opening cysteine and the closing phenylalanine or tryptophan. A D gene is named only where the DNA matches it firmly. Only part of the rows carry a size: once, few, many, or a class if the clone is expanded.

J gene,V gene,clone size,D gene,CDR3 protein,CDR3 DNA
TRBJ1-1,TRBV11-2,many,TRBD1,CASSARQGSWGAFF,TGTGCCAGCAGCGCTCGACAGGGTAGTTGGGGAGCTTTCTTT
TRBJ2-3,TRBV12-3/TRBV12-4,many,-,CASSSHTDTQYF,TGTGCCAGCAGTTCCCACACAGATACGCAGTATTTT
TRBJ2-5,TRBV12-3/TRBV12-4,many,TRBD2,CASSRWTSQETQYF,TGTGCCAGCAGTCGCTGGACTAGTCAAGAGACCCAGTACTTC
TRBJ1-5,TRBV12-3/TRBV12-4,many,-,CASSPGEGQPQHF,TGTGCCAGCAGTCCTGGAGAGGGCCAGCCCCAGCATTTT
TRBJ2-7,TRBV4-1,few,-,CASSQDFGAYEQYF,TGCGCCAGCAGCCAAGATTTCGGGGCATACGAGCAGTACTTC
TRBJ2-7,TRBV11-2,-,-,CASSPSRGRAYEQYF,TGTGCCAGCAGCCCTTCACGTGGCAGGGCCTACGAGCAGTACTTC
TRBJ1-2,TRBV5-1,-,-,CASSLAGATYGYTF,TGCGCCAGCAGCTTGGCCGGAGCAACTTATGGCTACACCTTC
TRBJ2-3,TRBV7-9,-,-,CASAVADTQYF,TGTGCCAGCGCTGTGGCAGATACGCAGTATTTT
TRBJ1-6,TRBV5-1,few,-,CASSPPYRSYNSPLHF,TGCGCCAGCAGCCCACCCTACAGGTCCTATAATTCACCCCTCCACTTT
TRBJ2-7,TRBV12-3/TRBV12-4,few,-,CASSSGPTYEQYF,TGTGCCAGCAGCTCGGGACCCACCTACGAGCAGTACTTC
TRBJ2-7,TRBV28,few,-,CASRGAPYYEQYF,TGTGCCAGCAGGGGGGCGCCGTACTACGAGCAGTACTTC
TRBJ2-3,TRBV5-1,-,-,CASSVVPQSTDTQYF,TGCGCCAGCTCAGTTGTACCTCAATCCACAGATACGCAGTATTTT
TRBJ1-2,TRBV6-1,few,TRBD1,CASNLLQGDGYTF,TGTGCCAGTAACCTCCTACAGGGGGATGGCTACACCTTC
TRBJ2-7,TRBV10-3,-,TRBD1,CAIRNRDRGNEQYF,TGTGCCATCAGAAACCGGGACAGGGGGAACGAGCAGTACTTC
TRBJ1-1,TRBV28,few,-,CASRLQQALEAFF,TGTGCCAGCAGGCTCCAACAGGCGCTTGAAGCTTTCTTT
TRBJ1-5,TRBV15,-,-,CATSRGGRTDQPQHF,TGTGCCACCAGCAGAGGGGGACGGACCGATCAGCCCCAGCATTTT
TRBJ1-6,TRBV7-9,few,-,CASRQAVYNSPLHF,TGTGCCAGCCGGCAGGCGGTCTATAATTCACCCCTCCACTTT
TRBJ2-7,TRBV10-3,-,-,CAISGQGSYEQYF,TGTGCCATCAGTGGGCAGGGATCCTACGAGCAGTACTTC
TRBJ1-2,TRBV6-2/TRBV6-3,many,-,CASSFEPTTYGYTF,TGTGCCAGCAGTTTCGAACCGACAACCTATGGCTACACCTTC
TRBJ2-3,TRBV3-1,-,TRBD2,CASSQSGGLTDTQYF,TGTGCCAGCAGCCAAAGCGGGGGCCTCACAGATACGCAGTATTTT
TRBJ2-7,TRBV11-2,many,TRBD2,CASSFGLAGPEQYF,TGTGCCAGCAGCTTCGGACTAGCGGGACCCGAGCAGTACTTC
TRBJ2-2,TRBV9,few,-,CASSSRTGRDTGELFF,TGTGCCAGCAGCTCTCGGACAGGGAGGGACACCGGGGAGCTGTTTTTT
TRBJ1-1,TRBV7-6,many,-,CASSLEENTEAFF,TGTGCCAGCAGCTTAGAAGAGAACACTGAAGCTTTCTTT
TRBJ2-7,TRBV11-2,few,-,CASSPGRQYTYEQYF,TGTGCCAGCAGCCCCGGGCGACAGTATACCTACGAGCAGTACTTC
TRBJ2-1,TRBV20-1,few,TRBD2,CSARGDSGSYNEQFF,TGCAGTGCCCGGGGGGACTCTGGCTCCTACAATGAGCAGTTCTTC
TRBJ2-1,TRBV29-1,-,TRBD2,CSVDGENSGSRNEQFF,TGCAGCGTTGATGGTGAGAATAGCGGGAGTAGAAATGAGCAGTTCTTC
TRBJ2-1,TRBV6-5,few,TRBD2,CASSYSSGGVMREQFF,TGTGCCAGCAGTTACTCTAGCGGGGGCGTCATGAGGGAGCAGTTCTTC
TRBJ1-2,TRBV7-9,few,-,CASSFIINYGYTF,TGTGCCAGCAGCTTCATCATCAACTATGGCTACACCTTC
TRBJ2-4,TRBV6-5,many,-,CASGNFAWDGPKNIQYF,TGTGCCAGCGGAAATTTTGCTTGGGATGGGCCAAAAAACATTCAGTACTTC
TRBJ2-7,TRBV29-1,-,TRBD1,CSAGTGIGYEQYF,TGCAGCGCTGGGACAGGGATCGGCTACGAGCAGTACTTC
TRBJ2-7,TRBV12-3/TRBV12-4,-,-,CASSFDAMGEQYF,TGTGCCAGCAGCTTCGACGCGATGGGGGAGCAGTACTTC
TRBJ2-1,TRBV20-1,few,-,CSASRIGGGGEQFF,TGCAGTGCTAGCCGAATAGGGGGAGGGGGTGAGCAGTTCTTC
TRBJ1-1,TRBV12-3/TRBV12-4,few,TRBD1,CASTDGQGIAAFF,TGTGCCAGCACCGACGGACAGGGCATCGCGGCTTTCTTT
TRBJ2-1,TRBV12-3/TRBV12-4,few,-,CASSSRSSYEQFF,TGTGCCAGCAGTTCTCGAAGTAGCTATGAGCAGTTCTTC
TRBJ2-1,TRBV11-2,few,-,CASSLWTYNEQFF,TGTGCCAGCAGCTTATGGACCTACAATGAGCAGTTCTTC
TRBJ2-7,TRBV5-1,many,-,CASRPGSLTYEQYF,TGCGCCAGCCGACCCGGATCCCTGACCTACGAGCAGTACTTC
TRBJ1-1,TRBV30,many,-,CAWGWRLNTEAFF,TGTGCCTGGGGTTGGAGGTTGAACACTGAAGCTTTCTTT
TRBJ1-5,TRBV3-1,few,-,CASSHPGYNQPQHF,TGTGCCAGCAGTCATCCCGGGTACAATCAGCCCCAGCATTTT
TRBJ1-4,TRBV7-8,many,-,CASSSRRATNEKLFF,TGTGCCAGCAGCTCCCGACGTGCAACTAATGAAAAACTGTTTTTT
TRBJ1-3,TRBV30,many,TRBD1,CACNPGGTGNTIYF,TGTGCCTGCAATCCAGGGGGAACTGGAAACACCATATATTTT
TRBJ2-5,TRBV20-1,many,-,CSAQNPGMKLQETQYF,TGCAGTGCCCAGAACCCGGGCATGAAACTCCAAGAGACCCAGTACTTC
TRBJ2-1,TRBV7-2,many,-,CASSPHRGAQFF,TGTGCCAGCAGCCCCCATCGGGGGGCGCAGTTCTTC
TRBJ2-3,TRBV4-2,-,TRBD2,CASSHSSGGPDTQYF,TGTGCCAGCAGCCATTCTAGCGGGGGGCCAGATACGCAGTATTTT
TRBJ2-1,TRBV29-1,-,-,CSVEMVLNEQFF,TGCAGCGTTGAAATGGTTCTTAATGAGCAGTTCTTC
TRBJ2-7,TRBV4-1,few,-,CASSQVGSGLEQYF,TGCGCCAGCAGCCAAGTGGGGTCAGGGCTCGAGCAGTACTTC
TRBJ1-5,TRBV5-1,-,-,CASSTGWGNQPQHF,TGCGCCAGCAGTACCGGTTGGGGCAATCAGCCCCAGCATTTT
TRBJ2-1,TRBV15,few,TRBD1,CATSGDRGWDNEQFF,TGTGCCACCAGCGGAGACAGGGGATGGGACAATGAGCAGTTCTTC
TRBJ2-3,TRBV5-4,many,TRBD1,CASSIPGQGRFQSDTQYF,TGTGCCAGCAGCATACCGGGACAGGGGCGGTTCCAGTCAGATACGCAGTATTTT
TRBJ2-1,TRBV12-3/TRBV12-4,few,-,CASRVGGDEQFF,TGTGCCAGCCGCGTAGGCGGGGATGAGCAGTTCTTC
TRBJ2-7,TRBV28,many,-,CASIGGGISYEQYF,TGTGCCAGCATTGGGGGAGGCATCTCCTACGAGCAGTACTTC
TRBJ2-1,TRBV7-6,many,-,CASSSTGPNEQFF,TGTGCCAGCAGCTCTACAGGGCCCAATGAGCAGTTCTTC